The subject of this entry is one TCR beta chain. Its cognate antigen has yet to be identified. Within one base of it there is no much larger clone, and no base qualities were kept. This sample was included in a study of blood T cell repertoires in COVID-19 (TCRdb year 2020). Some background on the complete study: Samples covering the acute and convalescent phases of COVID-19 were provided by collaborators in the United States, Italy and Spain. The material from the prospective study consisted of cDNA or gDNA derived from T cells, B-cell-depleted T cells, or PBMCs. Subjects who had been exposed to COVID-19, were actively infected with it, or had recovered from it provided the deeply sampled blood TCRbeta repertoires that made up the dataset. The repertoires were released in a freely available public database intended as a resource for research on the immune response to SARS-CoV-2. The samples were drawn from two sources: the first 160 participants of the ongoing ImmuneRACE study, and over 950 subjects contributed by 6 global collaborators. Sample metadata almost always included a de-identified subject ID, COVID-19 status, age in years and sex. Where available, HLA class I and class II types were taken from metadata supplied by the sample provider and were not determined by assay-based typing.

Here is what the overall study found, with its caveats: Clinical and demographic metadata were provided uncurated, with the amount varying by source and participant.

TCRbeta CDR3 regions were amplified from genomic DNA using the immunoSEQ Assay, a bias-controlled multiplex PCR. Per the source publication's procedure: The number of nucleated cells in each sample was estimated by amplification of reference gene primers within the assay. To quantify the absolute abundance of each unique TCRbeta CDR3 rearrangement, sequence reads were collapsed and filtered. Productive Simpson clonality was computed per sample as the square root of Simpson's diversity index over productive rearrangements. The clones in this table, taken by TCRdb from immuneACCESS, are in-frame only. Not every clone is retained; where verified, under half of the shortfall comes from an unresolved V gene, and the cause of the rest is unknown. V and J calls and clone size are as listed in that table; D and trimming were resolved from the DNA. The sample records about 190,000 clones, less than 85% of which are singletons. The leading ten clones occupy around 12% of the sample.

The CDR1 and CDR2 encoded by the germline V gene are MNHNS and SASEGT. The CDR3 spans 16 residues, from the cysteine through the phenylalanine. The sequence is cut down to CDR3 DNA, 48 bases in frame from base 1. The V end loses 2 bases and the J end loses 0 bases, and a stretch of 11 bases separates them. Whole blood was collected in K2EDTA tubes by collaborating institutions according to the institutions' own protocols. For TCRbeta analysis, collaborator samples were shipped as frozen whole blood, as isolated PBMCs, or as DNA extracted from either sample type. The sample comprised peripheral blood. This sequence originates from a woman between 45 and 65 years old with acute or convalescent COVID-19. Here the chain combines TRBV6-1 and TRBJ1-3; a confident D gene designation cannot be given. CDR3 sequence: CASSELPPFSGNTIYF. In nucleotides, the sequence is TGTGCCAGCAGTGAACTACCGCCGTTCTCTGGAAACACCATATATTTT.